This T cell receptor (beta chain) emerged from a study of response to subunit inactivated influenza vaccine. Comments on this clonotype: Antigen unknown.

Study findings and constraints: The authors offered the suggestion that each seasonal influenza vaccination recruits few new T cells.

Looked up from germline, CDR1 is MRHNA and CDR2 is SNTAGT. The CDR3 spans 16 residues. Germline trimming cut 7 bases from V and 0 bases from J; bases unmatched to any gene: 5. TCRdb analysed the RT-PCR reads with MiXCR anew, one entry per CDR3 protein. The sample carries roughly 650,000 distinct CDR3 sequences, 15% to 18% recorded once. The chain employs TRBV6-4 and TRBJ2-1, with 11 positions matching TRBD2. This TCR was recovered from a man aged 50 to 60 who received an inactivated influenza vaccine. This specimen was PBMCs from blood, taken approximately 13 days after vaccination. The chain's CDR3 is CASKPLAGASYNEQFF. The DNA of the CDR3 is TGTGCCAGCAAGCCACTAGCGGGGGCCTCCTACAATGAGCAGTTCTTC.